This T cell receptor (beta chain) is drawn from a study of blood T cell repertoires in COVID-19. Study-level background: T cells, B-cell-depleted T cells, or PBMCs provided the cDNA or gDNA that served as material.

Only in-frame clones appear in the TCRdb table, and some are missing; sequencing was by immunoSEQ multiplex PCR. The data show approximately 220,000 clones, more than 75% seen once. Germline CDR1 is SGHVS and CDR2 is FQNEAQ. CDR3 length: 15 residues. Trimming cost V 0 bases and J 0 bases, with 6 bases left between them. This clone was picked up one time. The chain combines TRBV7-8 with TRBJ1-3; D gene unclear. The TCR originated in a man in his 60s with acute or convalescent COVID-19. The material sequenced was peripheral blood. The DNA for the CDR3 is TGTGCCAGCAGCTTAGCACAGAGCTCTGGAAACACCATATATTTT. Encoded protein: CASSLAQSSGNTIYF.